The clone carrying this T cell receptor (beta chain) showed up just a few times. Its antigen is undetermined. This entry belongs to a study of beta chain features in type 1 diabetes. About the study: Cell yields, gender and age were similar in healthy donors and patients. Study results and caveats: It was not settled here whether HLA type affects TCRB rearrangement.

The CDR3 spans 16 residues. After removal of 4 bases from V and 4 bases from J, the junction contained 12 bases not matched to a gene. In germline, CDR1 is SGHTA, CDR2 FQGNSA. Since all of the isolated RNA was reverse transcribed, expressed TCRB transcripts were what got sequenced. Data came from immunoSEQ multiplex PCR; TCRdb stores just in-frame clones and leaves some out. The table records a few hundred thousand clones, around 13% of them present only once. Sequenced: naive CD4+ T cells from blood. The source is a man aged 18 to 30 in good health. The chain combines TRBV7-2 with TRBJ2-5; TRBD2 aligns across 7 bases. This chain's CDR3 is CASSSIGTIPGETQYF. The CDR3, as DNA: TGTGCCAGCAGCTCAATCGGGACTATCCCAGGAGAGACCCAGTACTTC.